This TCR beta chain emerged from a study of T cell responses to AZD1222 COVID-19 vaccine (dated by TCRdb to about 2021). Describing the broader study: AZD1222 recipients given second doses at about 4 weeks or at about 12 weeks were pooled, since spike-specific TCR depth and breadth were not found to differ between the two schedules. Trial participants were enrolled by age into 18-55, 56-69 and 70-plus year subgroups, with 148, 28 and 57 TCR-sequenced participants respectively. A total of over 230 trial participants underwent TCR sequencing, of whom approximately 210 received two doses of AZD1222 and about 25 received two doses of the MenACWY control vaccine.

Notes on this clone: No cognate antigen has been identified for it. No much larger clone exists at a distance of one base, and base qualities are not known.

The intended sense of this specimen's time point label: baseline before first vaccination. Vaccinee samples came from UK trials COV001 and COV002, including a single-blind randomized controlled phase 2/3 trial of AZD1222 (ChAdOx1 nCoV-19) in healthy adults. For TCRbeta chain sequencing, PBMC samples from trial participants were taken at day 0 and at day 28 after the second dose. The investigation overall reported the following: Only six AZD1222 recipients were SARS-CoV-2 seropositive at baseline, limiting conclusions about previously exposed vaccinees. Most participants were white British and females outnumbered males, and the authors suggested that clonal diversity may have been underestimated. Reportedly, close to half of the unique spike-specific TCRs recognized epitopes lying outside the regions that are mutated in the B.1.351 and B.1.1.7 variants. Vaccine-associated CD4 TCRs spanned the whole spike protein, with dominant responses in regions 160-218 and 743-854. In the small 56-69-year group, the increase in depth fell short of significance, most likely because of low power. A significant rise in spike-specific TCR breadth and depth was observed after two AZD1222 doses relative to day 0 and relative to MenACWY recipients. Because no samples from the day 14 peak response were available, repertoires could be characterized only after the peak T cell response.

The CDR3 regions of human TCRbeta chains were subjected to immunosequencing. The source study handled its data this way. TCRs in the repertoires were matched against a reference library of SARS-CoV-2-specific TCRs that had been generated with the MIRA antigen-specificity platform. Breadth meant the fraction of unique TCRs that were SARS-CoV-2-associated, whereas depth meant the fraction of total T cells that were SARS-CoV-2-associated. Using the MIRA data, each spike-specific TCR was mapped to the spike region that the TCR reacts to and placed in a CD4 or CD8 class. Log10-transformed breadth and depth values were compared by one-way ANOVA with Sidak's multiple comparisons tests. The table comes from immuneACCESS by way of TCRdb, which keeps in-frame sequences with V and J called. Part of the clones is missing from these tables; in studies checked, under half for an unresolved V gene and the rest for unknown reasons. The DNA gave D and trimming, while V, J and clone size come from that table. The sample contains 100,000 to 150,000 clones, approximately 90% of them found a single time. Approximately 1.6% of the sample lies in the top ten.

The origin of this receptor is an adult in good health. Sequences were derived from peripheral blood, sampled on day 0 of AZD1222 vaccination.

The DNA sequence is as follows: TGTGCCAGCAGCTTAAACTGGAACACCGGGGAGCTGTTTTTT. Its translation reads: CASSLNWNTGELFF. The V gene is TRBV7-3 and the J gene is TRBJ2-2; the D gene is not confidently resolved. CDR1 SGHTA and CDR2 FQGTGA were looked up in the germline V gene. The trim is 1 base for V and 1 base for J, with a gap of 4 bases between the germline ends. From cysteine to phenylalanine, the CDR3 is 14 amino acids long. CDR3 DNA only is kept here, 42 bases in frame from base 1.